This is a list of T cell receptor beta chains from one sample in a study of blood T cells in healthy people across ages. MiXCR, run by TCRdb on the 5' RACE reads, gives a single entry per CDR3 protein. The data contain fewer than 900,000 distinct CDR3 sequences, around 34% of them singletons. The sample taken for sequencing was blood. These receptor sequences come from a man aged 18 to 29 in good health. CDR3s include the opening cysteine and the closing phenylalanine or tryptophan. D genes are given only for firm matches.

D: TRBD2; V: TRBV10-3; J: TRBJ2-1; CDR3: CAISEGLARGNNEQFF
D: .; V: TRBV6-2/TRBV6-3; J: TRBJ1-2; CDR3: CASSYTGQSGYTF
D: TRBD1; V: TRBV29-1; J: TRBJ2-1; CDR3: CSGGTGEQFF
D: .; V: TRBV12-3/TRBV12-4; J: TRBJ2-5; CDR3: CASSLRGRQYF
D: .; V: TRBV6-6; J: TRBJ1-1; CDR3: CASSNAQGGTEAFF
D: .; V: TRBV30; J: TRBJ2-3; CDR3: CAWSVAAWAATDTQYF
D: .; V: TRBV6-5; J: TRBJ1-1; CDR3: CASSYSATGGTEAFF
D: TRBD1; V: TRBV12-3/TRBV12-4; J: TRBJ1-5; CDR3: CASSLATGTYNQPQHF
D: .; V: TRBV21-1; J: TRBJ1-1; CDR3: CASSKEGGRDSAEAFF
D: .; V: TRBV20-1; J: TRBJ2-2; CDR3: CSAIRGVTGELFF
D: .; V: TRBV6-5; J: TRBJ1-1; CDR3: CACREVNMNTEAFF
D: TRBD1; V: TRBV15; J: TRBJ2-7; CDR3: CATSGQTGSSYEQYF
D: .; V: TRBV2; J: TRBJ2-3; CDR3: CASGSANTQYF
D: .; V: TRBV30; J: TRBJ1-5; CDR3: CAWASAVPLSNQPQHF
D: .; V: TRBV12-3/TRBV12-4; J: TRBJ1-5; CDR3: CASDRSRSPQHF
D: .; V: TRBV6-6; J: TRBJ1-6; CDR3: CASSYASGGEDSPLHF
D: TRBD1; V: TRBV27; J: TRBJ1-1; CDR3: CASSRDSGRHTEAFF
D: .; V: TRBV5-1; J: TRBJ1-1; CDR3: CASSLEGRITNTEAFF
D: .; V: TRBV12-3/TRBV12-4; J: TRBJ2-3; CDR3: CASTTKGGPQDTQYF
D: .; V: TRBV20-1; J: TRBJ2-1; CDR3: CSARVLRDIKRESSYNEQFF
D: .; V: TRBV20-1; J: TRBJ2-7; CDR3: CSARATTGAYEQYF
D: .; V: TRBV15; J: TRBJ2-5; CDR3: CATSRSLATGGKETQYF